Presented here are 27 T cell receptor beta chains from one specimen sequenced in a study of T-cell memory formation after mild COVID-19. One entry per CDR3 protein results from TCRdb running MiXCR on the 5' RACE reads. The sample includes about 320,000 distinct CDR3 sequences, approximately 14% seen only once; the top ten take roughly 23%. The specimen sequenced was PBMCs or a T cell subset sorted from them (not recorded which). These TCRs come from a man between 18 and 29 years old who had mild COVID-19 (a few samples of this study predate the infection). Cell type and time point are not known.

This clonotype was detected many times. The chain links TRBV12-3 or TRBV12-4 to TRBJ2-7; maybe TRBD2 (6 bases). Trimming removed 2 bases from V and 3 bases from J, with 8 bases in between. CDR3 length: 13 amino acids. The CDR3 DNA reads TGTGCCAGCAGTTTACTGGAGGGCTACGAGCAGTACTTC. Residues: CASSLLEGYEQYF.

The gene calls are TRBV7-2 and TRBJ1-1; D might be TRBD1 (5 bases). V shed 2 bases and J shed 7 bases, with 11 bases lying between them. This CDR3 comprises 13 residues. CDR1 and CDR2 from the germline V gene are SGHTA and FQGNSA. Written as DNA, the CDR3 is TGTGCCAGCAGCTTATCCGGGGGATTTGAAGCTTTCTTT. Encoded protein: CASSLSGGFEAFF.

This clonotype was recorded a few times. V and J are TRBV24-1 and TRBJ1-5; 7 nucleotides agree with TRBD1. Germline V gives CDR1 KGHDR, CDR2 SFDVKD. The CDR3 length is 14 residues. V lost 3 bases, J lost 5 bases, and 3 bases stayed unmatched. DNA for the CDR3: TGTGCCACCAGTGATGTAACAGGGGATCAGCCCCAGCATTTT. This sequence encodes CATSDVTGDQPQHF.

This clonotype turned up a few times. The V call is TRBV10-3, the J call TRBJ2-3; TRBD2 matches at 8 bases. The CDR3 loop spans 15 amino acids. Germline trimming cut 4 bases from V and 4 bases from J; bases unmatched to any gene: 7. Germline loops: CDR1 ENHRY, CDR2 SYGVKD. The DNA for the CDR3 is TGTGCCATCAGTGGCCTCGGGGGGGGCGCAGATACGCAGTATTTT. This translates into CAISGLGGGADTQYF.

CDR3 nucleotide sequence: TGTGCCAGCAGCGCACTACAGGGGGCTAAGGCAGATACGCAGTATTTT. This encodes CASSALQGAKADTQYF. V and J are TRBV7-9 and TRBJ2-3; 9 positions match TRBD1. The CDR3 contains 16 residues. Germline V gene data show CDR1 as SEHNR and CDR2 as FQNEAQ (reference sequence). J was trimmed by 4 bases and V by 5 bases; bases with no gene match: 10.

This clonotype was seen more than once but under ten times. V usage is TRBV6-2 or TRBV6-3 and J usage is TRBJ1-5; perhaps TRBD1 as D (5 bases). The CDR3 is 15 amino acids. Germline CDR1 and CDR2: MNHEY and SVGEGT. The V end lost 6 bases, the J end lost 1 base, and 13 bases lay between the germline ends. The CDR3 spells CASSTLGQSNQPQHF. CDR3 sequence (DNA): TGTGCCAGCAGCACCCTGGGGCAGAGCAATCAGCCCCAGCATTTT.

This clonotype was counted a few times. V and J are TRBV19 and TRBJ2-5, with D possibly TRBD1 on 6 matching bases. Germline-derived CDR1 and CDR2 are LNHDA and SQIVND (reference sequence). The V end was cut by 3 bases, the J end by 3 bases, with 17 bases between. The CDR3 consists of 16 residues. CDR3 residues: CASSIVRGQMKETQYF. The CDR3 nucleotides are TGTGCCAGTAGTATTGTAAGGGGACAAATGAAAGAGACCCAGTACTTC.

This clonotype turned up a few times. The rearrangement uses TRBV20-1 and TRBJ2-3; possible D gene TRBD2, 6 bases. V dropped 3 bases and J dropped 1 base, with 14 bases sitting between them. Germline V gene sequence: CDR1 DFQATT, CDR2 SNEGSKA (reference sequence). This CDR3 comprises 15 residues. The CDR3 DNA reads TGCAGTGCTAGGGGTAGCGGCACCGGCACAGATACGCAGTATTTT. This gives the protein CSARGSGTGTDTQYF.

This clonotype occurred a few times. The chain is built from TRBV19 and TRBJ2-1, with 11 bases fitting TRBD2. Germline CDR1 and CDR2: LNHDA and SQIVND (reference sequence). CDR3 size: 16 residues. Unmatched junction bases numbered 6, after V lost 5 bases and J lost 3 bases. The CDR3 DNA is TGTGCCAGTAGTGGGGAGACTAGCGGGGTCTACAATGAGCAGTTCTTC. As protein: CASSGETSGVYNEQFF.

This clonotype was seen more than once but under ten times. This may be a read error, as it is one base from a much larger clone. The J gene is TRBJ1-1, the V gene TRBV2; no firm D call. The CDR3 spans 12 residues. V was shortened by 3 bases and J by 1 base, with 3 bases between the two germline ends. Germline CDR1 is SNHLY and CDR2 is FYNNEI. The CDR3 spells CASSEQNTEAFF. Here the CDR3 DNA reads TGTGCCAGCAGTGAGCAGAACACTGAAGCTTTCTTT.

This clonotype showed up just a few times. The chain recombines TRBV6-5 with TRBJ2-5, with TRBD2 as a possible D gene (5 bases). The CDR3 sequence is 14 residues long. Trimming stripped 8 bases from V and 4 bases from J, with 17 bases between. The V gene's germline CDR1 is MNHEY and CDR2 SVGAGI. CDR3 in amino acids: CASGVTFGRETQYF. CDR3 nucleotides: TGTGCCAGCGGAGTTACCTTTGGGAGAGAGACCCAGTACTTC.

This clonotype was recorded a few times. This chain connects TRBV29-1 to TRBJ1-1; possible D gene TRBD1, 5 bases. Between the trimmed V and J ends, which lost 0 bases and 4 bases, there was a span of 15 bases. Germline lookup yields CDR1 SQVTM and CDR2 ANQGSEA. This CDR3 spans 15 amino acids. CDR3 nucleotides: TGCAGCGTTGAAGATCCGGGGGGGATCGGCACTGAAGCTTTCTTT. Amino acids: CSVEDPGGIGTEAFF.

About this clonotype itself: One junction end disagrees with the germline gene, perhaps due to a read error. The chain uses TRBV9 and TRBJ2-1; TRBD2 matches at 10 bases. CDR3 length: 19 amino acids. In germline, CDR1 is SGDLS, CDR2 YYNGEE. DNA for the CDR3: TGTGCCAGCAGAGTAGATCCTAGCGGGGGAATGGGGTTAAACAATGAGCAGTTCTTC. Its translation is CASRVDPSGGMGLNNEQFF.

The chain is built from TRBV7-3 and TRBJ2-1, with 8 bases aligning to TRBD2. This CDR3 has 16 amino acids. Trimming removed 1 base from V and 0 bases from J; junction bases left unmatched: 2. Germline V gene lookup returns CDR1 SGHTA and CDR2 FQGTGA. The CDR3 region has the DNA TGTGCCAGCAGCTTAATGGCGGGGGGCTCCTACAATGAGCAGTTCTTC. Encoded protein: CASSLMAGGSYNEQFF.

The rearrangement joins TRBV5-1 to TRBJ2-5; D gene ambiguous. Trimming took 2 bases from V and 6 from J, leaving 14 bases between them. This CDR3 has 14 residues. Germline V gene data show CDR1 as SGHRS and CDR2 as YFSETQ. CDR3 amino acids: CASSLTDGLKTQYF. The CDR3 nucleotides are TGCGCCAGCAGCTTAACGGACGGCCTAAAGACCCAGTACTTC.

The chain couples TRBV18 to TRBJ2-5, with D possibly matching TRBD1 (5 bases). Trimming left V 2 bases short and J 4 bases short, with 14 bases between. Germline lookup yields CDR1 KGHSH and CDR2 LQKENI. The CDR3 runs 15 residues. CDR3 amino acids: CASSPEGNRGETQYF. The CDR3 coding sequence is TGTGCCAGCTCACCAGAAGGAAATAGGGGAGAGACCCAGTACTTC.

This sequence joins TRBV20-1 and TRBJ1-5; TRBD1 matches at 9 bases. CDR3 size: 15 residues. V lost 2 bases, J lost 5 bases, and 7 bases stayed unmatched. The germline gives CDR1 DFQATT, CDR2 SNEGSKA (reference sequence). The CDR3 is CSARNGTGLDQPQHF. CDR3 nucleotides: TGCAGTGCTAGAAATGGGACAGGGTTGGATCAGCCCCAGCATTTT.

This clonotype was observed a few times. The chain has TRBV7-2 and TRBJ2-5; 7 bases fit TRBD1. CDR1 is SGHTA and CDR2 is FQGNSA in the germline V gene. Trimming took 1 base from V and 0 from J; bases not matched to a gene: 5. The CDR3 runs to 16 residues. The CDR3 DNA follows: TGTGCCAGCAGCTTAGTAGGGACAGCCAACCAAGAGACCCAGTACTTC. Amino acids: CASSLVGTANQETQYF. Combining the CDR3 with reference TRBV7-2 and TRBJ2-5 gives the whole variable domain GAGVSQSPSNKVTEKGKDVELRCDPISGHTALYWYRQSLGQGLEFLIYFQGNSAPDKSGLPSDRFSAERTGGSVSTLTIQRTQQEDSAVYLCASSLVGTANQETQYFGPGTRLLVL.

This clonotype occurred a few times. The DNA for the CDR3 is TGTGCCAGCAGGCCGGCCGCGGGAAGGGACACTGAAGCTTTCTTT. Translating gives CASRPAAGRDTEAFF. The J gene is TRBJ1-1, the V gene TRBV2; no reliable D call. This CDR3 has 15 residues. Deletions cut 6 bases from V and 3 bases from J, with 17 bases between. Germline assignment: CDR1 SNHLY and CDR2 FYNNEI.

The V and J genes are TRBV20-1 and TRBJ1-2; D gene uncertain. V dropped 1 base and J dropped 4 bases, with 19 bases sitting between them. CDR3 length: 16 amino acids. CDR1 and CDR2 from the germline V gene are DFQATT and SNEGSKA (reference sequence). Written as DNA, the CDR3 is TGCAGTGCTAGAGCCCTGCGTTTGCAGCGACTCTATGGCTACACCTTC. Translating it yields CSARALRLQRLYGYTF.

A few counts support this clonotype. The chain recombines TRBV5-6 with TRBJ1-1, with a weak D call TRBD1 (6 bases). V gave up 4 bases and J gave up 7 bases, with 17 bases separating them. Germline V gives CDR1 SGHDT, CDR2 YYEEEE. CDR3 length: 14 amino acids. This chain's CDR3 is CASSLPTEGGEAFF. The CDR3 DNA reads TGTGCCAGCAGCCTACCCACAGAAGGGGGTGAAGCTTTCTTT.

The rearrangement uses TRBV2 and TRBJ1-5; D gene ambiguous. Germline CDR1 SNHLY, CDR2 FYNNEI. V shed 10 bases and J shed 0 bases, with 13 bases lying between them. This CDR3 is built from 14 residues. The CDR3 reads CATSLENSNQPQHF. The CDR3 bases are TGTGCCACCTCACTAGAGAATAGCAATCAGCCCCAGCATTTT.

This clonotype occurred a few times. V gene TRBV7-2 combines with J gene TRBJ1-2, with 9 positions matching TRBD1. CDR1 and CDR2 from the germline V gene are SGHTA and FQGNSA. This CDR3 comprises 16 residues. The ends lost 0 bases at V and 2 bases at J; junction bases unmatched: 4. The CDR3 DNA reads TGTGCCAGCAGCTTAGCGGGGACAGGGAGGAACTATGGCTACACCTTC. Protein: CASSLAGTGRNYGYTF.

J is TRBJ2-3 and V is TRBV10-3, with TRBD1 matching 10 bases. Germline V lookup: CDR1 ENHRY, CDR2 SYGVKD. With V trimmed by 10 bases and J by 4 bases, 8 bases remained unmatched. The CDR3 runs 14 residues. The CDR3 reads CATRGQGRADTQYF. CDR3 sequence (DNA): TGTGCCACCCGGGGACAGGGGCGGGCAGATACGCAGTATTTT.

The chain uses TRBV5-8 and TRBJ2-2, with 9 bases identical to TRBD1. The germline gives CDR1 SGHTS, CDR2 YDEGEE. V was pared by 5 bases and J by 5 bases, with 13 bases of the junction left unmatched. The CDR3 has 17 residues. The CDR3 coding sequence is TGTGCCAGCAGGCGGACAGGGGACCCTCGAGGGACCGGGGAGCTGTTTTTT. Translating gives CASRRTGDPRGTGELFF.

This clonotype was counted at least ten times. The CDR3 DNA sequence: TGCGCCAGCAGTCGGGACAGGGGCAACACAGATACGCAGTATTTT. Its translation: CASSRDRGNTDTQYF. The chain has TRBV5-1 and TRBJ2-3; 10 nucleotides line up with TRBD1. The V segment lost 5 bases and the J segment 2 bases; nucleotides outside the gene matches: 5. The CDR3 sequence is 15 residues long. Germline V gives CDR1 SGHRS, CDR2 YFSETQ.

The chain has TRBV28 and TRBJ2-2; D is tentatively TRBD1 or TRBD2 (5 bases each). CDR3 length: 15 amino acids. The germline gives CDR1 MDHEN, CDR2 SYDVKM. The ends were cut back, 2 bases at V and 7 bases at J, with 14 bases in the middle. The CDR3 region is CASSLVVWGNGELFF. CDR3 in DNA: TGTGCCAGCAGTTTAGTAGTTTGGGGGAACGGGGAGCTGTTTTTT.